The rows below give T cell receptor beta chains drawn from one sample of a study of blood T cells in healthy people across ages. TCRdb re-called the 5' RACE reads with MiXCR, one entry per CDR3 protein. The data show roughly 500,000 distinct CDR3 sequences, with 24% seen just once and roughly 10% held by the top ten. This sample also belongs to another study, concerning T cells of mothers and their children.

The sequenced material came from blood. Receptors originate from a boy younger than 18 in good health. Both conserved end residues are part of each CDR3. D genes are given only for firm matches. Clone size, where shown, is once, few, many, or a class for clones that have expanded.

V: TRBV28; D: NA; J: TRBJ2-7; size: NA; DNA: TGTGCCAGCAGTCTGTACAGGGGAGGCGAGCAGTACTTC; CDR3: CASSLYRGGEQYF
V: TRBV10-3; D: NA; J: TRBJ2-5; size: few; DNA: TGTGCCATCAGTCGAACCGAGGGGACCCAGTACTTC; CDR3: CAISRTEGTQYF
V: TRBV25-1; D: NA; J: TRBJ2-2; size: NA; DNA: TGTGCCTTCAGGACAGAGAACACCGGGGAGCTGTTTTTT; CDR3: CAFRTENTGELFF
V: TRBV27; D: TRBD1; J: TRBJ1-2; size: NA; DNA: TGTGCCAGCAGTTTTCACAGGGGAGGGGGCTACACCTTC; CDR3: CASSFHRGGGYTF
V: TRBV24-1; D: TRBD1; J: TRBJ2-3; size: few; DNA: TGTGCCACCAGTGACAGGGGACAGGTCAACACAGATACGCAGTATTTT; CDR3: CATSDRGQVNTDTQYF
V: TRBV3-1; D: NA; J: TRBJ1-2; size: NA; DNA: TGTGCCAGCAGCCAAGTCTATGGGGTGGAAGGGCAGGGGACTGCTTATGGCTACACCTTC; CDR3: CASSQVYGVEGQGTAYGYTF
V: TRBV27; D: NA; J: TRBJ2-3; size: few; DNA: TGTGCCAGCAGTCCGGAGGGAGATACGCAGTATTTT; CDR3: CASSPEGDTQYF
V: TRBV20-1; D: TRBD2; J: TRBJ2-7; size: few; DNA: TGCAGTGCTAGAGTGGGAGGGGAGATGTACGAGCAGTACTTC; CDR3: CSARVGGEMYEQYF
V: TRBV27; D: TRBD2; J: TRBJ2-3; size: NA; DNA: TGTGCCAGCAGTTTAAGAGCGGGACTAGCGGGCACAGATACGCAGTATTTT; CDR3: CASSLRAGLAGTDTQYF
V: TRBV15; D: TRBD2; J: TRBJ2-2; size: few; DNA: TGTGCCACCGGCAGAGGGACTAGCGGGAGCCCCGGGGAGCTGTTTTTT; CDR3: CATGRGTSGSPGELFF
V: TRBV6-6; D: TRBD2; J: TRBJ2-1; size: few; DNA: TGTGCCAGCAGTTCCTCGTATAGCGGGAACTCCTACAATGAGCAGTTCTTC; CDR3: CASSSSYSGNSYNEQFF
V: TRBV7-2; D: NA; J: TRBJ2-3; size: NA; DNA: TGTGCCAGCAGCTCGGGGGTTGGAGTCGCAGATACGCAGTATTTT; CDR3: CASSSGVGVADTQYF
V: TRBV6-5; D: NA; J: TRBJ1-1; size: NA; DNA: TGTGCCAGCAGTTACTCGAATCGACAGAGGAACACTGAAGCTTTCTTT; CDR3: CASSYSNRQRNTEAFF
V: TRBV4-3; D: TRBD1; J: TRBJ1-1; size: NA; DNA: TGCGCCAGCAGCCATGCAACAGGGGGGTACACTGAAGCTTTCTTT; CDR3: CASSHATGGYTEAFF
V: TRBV7-3; D: NA; J: TRBJ2-4; size: few; DNA: TGTGCCAGCACAGGGCAATTGGGACTAGCCAAAAACATTCAGTACTTC; CDR3: CASTGQLGLAKNIQYF
V: TRBV12-3/TRBV12-4; D: TRBD1; J: TRBJ1-1; size: few; DNA: TGTGCCAGCAGTTCCGCCGGGACAGGGTGGACTGAAGCTTTCTTT; CDR3: CASSSAGTGWTEAFF
V: TRBV12-3/TRBV12-4; D: NA; J: TRBJ1-3; size: NA; DNA: TGTGCCAGCAGGAACCGGGGGATCTCTGGAAACACCATATATTTT; CDR3: CASRNRGISGNTIYF